The next 23 T cell receptor beta chains were all read from a single sample in a study of blood T cell repertoires in COVID-19. Profiling relied on immunoSEQ multiplex PCR, and the TCRdb table lists in-frame clones only, not all of them. The sample consists of some 70,000 clones, over 75% of them appearing once. The source material was peripheral blood. These receptors were collected from a man in his forties or fifties with active COVID-19.

This clone is a singleton in its sample. The chain couples TRBV28 to TRBJ1-6; D uncertain. Trimming left V 4 bases short and J 6 bases short, with 13 bases between. Germline V lookup: CDR1 MDHEN, CDR2 SYDVKM. The CDR3 length is 15 residues. As DNA, the CDR3 is TGTGCCAGCAGTTCGCGGGGAACGAGTAATTCACCCCTCCACTTT. It codes for CASSSRGTSNSPLHF.

This clone is medium-sized by share. The J gene is TRBJ2-7, the V gene TRBV6-5, with D possibly TRBD2 on 5 matching bases. Germline lookup yields CDR1 MNHEY and CDR2 SVGAGI. Trimming stripped 5 bases from V and 2 bases from J, with 7 bases between. CDR3 length equals 12 residues. The CDR3 is CASSTGAYEQYF. In DNA, the CDR3 is TGTGCCAGCAGTACCGGGGCCTACGAGCAGTACTTC.

The chain carries TRBV14 and TRBJ2-3; TRBD1 matches 7 bases. This CDR3 region has 16 residues. The V segment lost 4 bases and the J segment 0 bases; nucleotides outside the gene matches: 7. Germline V gene data show CDR1 as SGHDN and CDR2 as FVKESK. This CDR3 is CASSLIPGQSTDTQYF. The CDR3 DNA reads TGTGCCAGCAGCCTCATACCGGGACAGAGCACAGATACGCAGTATTTT.

The rearrangement uses TRBV15 and TRBJ2-7, with TRBD2 matching 11 bases. CDR3 size: 15 residues. CDR1 and CDR2 (germline): LNHNV, YYDKDF (reference sequence). Trimming at V came to 2 bases and at J to 7 bases, leaving 7 bases not matched to a gene. DNA for the CDR3: TGTGCCACCAGCAGAAAGACTAGCGGGATAGGAGAGCAGTACTTC. It is translated as CATSRKTSGIGEQYF.

The chain links TRBV27 to TRBJ1-6; D is unclear. CDR1 is MNHEY and CDR2 is SMNVEV in the germline V gene (reference sequence). The CDR3 totals 15 residues. V shed 5 bases and J shed 14 bases, with 22 bases lying between them. DNA for the CDR3: TGTGCCAGCAGTAAAGAGGGCCCAGGATTCAAGGCCCTCCACTTT. Its translation: CASSKEGPGFKALHF.

The genes are TRBV14 and TRBJ1-1, with 11 nucleotides matching TRBD1. The CDR3 sequence is 18 residues long. Germline V gene data show CDR1 as SGHDN and CDR2 as FVKESK. The V gene end was trimmed by 1 base and the J gene end by 2 bases; junction bases not matched to a gene: 9. In DNA form, the CDR3 reads TGTGCCAGCAGCCAAGGGCCCTGGACAGGGGGCATCAACACTGAAGCTTTCTTT. Amino acids: CASSQGPWTGGINTEAFF. The full variable domain, completed using reference TRBV14 and TRBJ1-1, is EAGVTQFPSHSVIEKGQTVTLRCDPISGHDNLYWYRRVMGKEIKFLLHFVKESKQDESGMPNNRFLAERTGGTYSTLKVQPAELEDSGVYFCASSQGPWTGGINTEAFFGQGTRLTVV.

In DNA, the CDR3 is TGTGCCAGCAGTTACGCTGGTCCTTCAGTTTCCTACGAGCAGTACTTC. Its protein product is CASSYAGPSVSYEQYF. The rearrangement joins TRBV6-5 to TRBJ2-7, with unresolved D. CDR3 length: 16 amino acids. Between the trimmed V and J ends, which lost 2 bases and 1 base, there was a span of 15 bases. Germline assignment: CDR1 MNHEY and CDR2 SVGAGI.

The gene calls are TRBV5-6 and TRBJ2-1; TRBD2 matches 10 bases. Germline CDR1 reads SGHDT; CDR2 reads YYEEEE. The CDR3 has 15 residues. V lost 2 bases, J lost 8 bases, and 7 bases stayed unmatched. CDR3 region: CASSFGSGRADEQFF. For the CDR3, the DNA is TGTGCCAGCAGCTTTGGGAGCGGGAGGGCCGATGAGCAGTTCTTC.

This chain joins TRBV6-5 and TRBJ2-7, with TRBD1 matching 7 bases. The CDR3 has 13 residues. Germline V gene data show CDR1 as MNHEY and CDR2 as SVGAGI. V lost 2 bases, J lost 6 bases, and 4 bases stayed unmatched. CDR3: CASSYEAGGEQYF. The CDR3 DNA is TGTGCCAGCAGTTACGAGGCAGGGGGCGAGCAGTACTTC.

This clone occurred once. The chain combines TRBV30 with TRBJ2-7, with D possibly matching TRBD2 (5 bases). CDR1 and CDR2 from the germline V gene are GTSNPN and SVGIG (reference sequence). The V and J ends lost 3 bases and 1 base respectively, with 10 bases between them. There are 13 residues in the CDR3. Here the CDR3 reads CAWSGVISYEQYF. The CDR3 region has the DNA TGTGCCTGGAGCGGGGTCATTTCCTACGAGCAGTACTTC.

The chain links TRBV5-1 to TRBJ2-5; 9 bases align to TRBD2. Per germline, CDR1 SGHRS and CDR2 YFSETQ. V lost 4 bases, J lost 0 bases, and 1 base stayed unmatched. The CDR3 is 14 amino acids. CDR3 sequence (DNA): TGCGCCAGCAGCATAGCGGGGGACCAAGAGACCCAGTACTTC. It encodes CASSIAGDQETQYF.

The chain has TRBV9 and TRBJ1-1; maybe TRBD1 (5 bases). CDR1 SGDLS and CDR2 YYNGEE come from the germline V gene. The CDR3 covers 14 residues. V lost 3 bases and J lost 1, with 10 bases in between. The CDR3 DNA sequence: TGTGCCAGCAGCGCAAACACAGGGAACACTGAAGCTTTCTTT. This translates into CASSANTGNTEAFF.

In DNA, the CDR3 is TGTGCCAGCAGTGAATTTTTTTTGATAGGGCAGGGTGGGCACAATGAGCAGTTCTTC. Translated, it gives CASSEFFLIGQGGHNEQFF. This sequence joins TRBV6-1 and TRBJ2-1; weak D call: TRBD1 (5 bases). Trimming stripped 2 bases from V and 5 bases from J, with 25 bases between. Germline V CDR1 and CDR2: MNHNS, SASEGT. The length of the CDR3 is 19 residues.

The V gene is TRBV28, the J gene TRBJ1-2, with D maybe TRBD1 (5 bases). Germline V gives CDR1 MDHEN, CDR2 SYDVKM. The CDR3 consists of 16 residues. With 2 bases removed from V and 5 bases from J, the gap between germline ends came to 18 bases. This chain's CDR3 is CASSLVSQGDLYGYTF. The CDR3 DNA follows: TGTGCCAGCAGTTTAGTCAGTCAGGGCGATTTATATGGCTACACCTTC.

The J gene is TRBJ2-5, the V gene TRBV5-6, with D maybe TRBD1 (7 bases). CDR1 is SGHDT, CDR2 YYEEEE, per germline. The CDR3 has 14 residues. V was pared by 4 bases and J by 2 bases, with 12 bases between. The CDR3 nucleotides are TGTGCCAGCAGCCAACAGGGGACTCAAGAGACCCAGTACTTC. Its translation: CASSQQGTQETQYF. Full variable domain (outside the CDR3, taken from reference TRBV5-6 and TRBJ2-5): DAGVTQSPTHLIKTRGQQVTLRCSPKSGHDTVSWYQQALGQGPQFIFQYYEEEERQRGNFPDRFSGHQFPNYSSELNVNALLLGDSALYLCASSQQGTQETQYFGPGTRLLVL.

The chain recombines TRBV27 with TRBJ2-2; no reliable D call. The CDR3 contains 15 residues. Germline V gene sequence: CDR1 MNHEY, CDR2 SMNVEV (reference sequence). The V and J ends lost 6 bases and 2 bases respectively, with 13 bases between them. CDR3 nucleotide sequence: TGTGCCAGCAGCCCGACGCGGATAAACACCGGGGAGCTGTTTTTT. Amino acids: CASSPTRINTGELFF.

V gene TRBV19 combines with J gene TRBJ2-7, with 8 bases fitting TRBD2. J lost 2 bases, V lost 9 bases, and 9 bases had no gene match. Germline loops: CDR1 LNHDA, CDR2 SQIVND (reference sequence). The CDR3 extends over 14 amino acids. CDR3 residues: CASRGTSLPYEQYF. CDR3 DNA sequence: TGTGCCAGCCGGGGGACTAGTCTTCCCTACGAGCAGTACTTC.

The V call is TRBV9, the J call TRBJ2-7; D perhaps matches TRBD1 (6 bases). The V gene lost 1 base and the J gene lost 4 bases, with 12 bases spanning the gap. The V gene's germline CDR1 is SGDLS and CDR2 YYNGEE. The CDR3 consists of 14 residues. The CDR3 nucleotides are TGTGCCAGCAGCGTAACCCAGGGGCCGTACGAGCAGTACTTC. Its translation: CASSVTQGPYEQYF. Full variable domain (remainder filled in from reference TRBV9 and TRBJ2-7): DSGVTQTPKHLITATGQRVTLRCSPRSGDLSVYWYQQSLDQGLQFLIQYYNGEERAKGNILERFSAQQFPDLHSELNLSSLELGDSALYFCASSVTQGPYEQYFGPGTRLTVT.

The chain links TRBV28 to TRBJ2-1; D perhaps matches TRBD2 (6 bases). Trimming stripped 3 bases from V and 2 bases from J, with 11 bases between. This CDR3 is built from 15 residues. Per the germline V gene, CDR1 is MDHEN and CDR2 is SYDVKM. CDR3 nucleotide sequence: TGTGCCAGCAGTTTTCCGGAGCGGGCCTACAATGAGCAGTTCTTC. Amino acids: CASSFPERAYNEQFF. Looking up the rest from reference TRBV28 and TRBJ2-1 gives the full variable domain: DVKVTQSSRYLVKRTGEKVFLECVQDMDHENMFWYRQDPGLGLRLIYFSYDVKMKEKGDIPEGYSVSREKKERFSLILESASTNQTSMYLCASSFPERAYNEQFFGPGTRLTVL.

The rearrangement uses TRBV6-5 and TRBJ2-7, with D possibly being TRBD2 (5 bases). V was trimmed by 6 bases and J by 5 bases, leaving 11 bases between them. The CDR3 is made up of 12 amino acids. The germline V gene has CDR1 MNHEY and CDR2 SVGAGI. This CDR3 is CASRPRGNEQYF. As DNA, the CDR3 is TGTGCCAGCAGGCCCCGGGGAAACGAGCAGTACTTC.

The V call is TRBV29-1, the J call TRBJ2-3, with D perhaps TRBD2 (5 bases). Germline CDR1 is SQVTM and CDR2 is ANQGSEA. The CDR3 covers 14 residues. Trimming left V 1 base short and J 5 bases short, with 13 bases between. The CDR3 spells CSVEGRLARDTQYF. The CDR3 DNA follows: TGCAGCGTTGAAGGTCGTCTAGCAAGAGATACGCAGTATTTT.

The chain joins TRBV28 to TRBJ1-1; the D gene is possibly TRBD1 (5 bases). V was clipped by 5 bases and J by 1 base, with 11 bases between them. CDR3 length: 14 amino acids. Germline V gene lookup returns CDR1 MDHEN and CDR2 SYDVKM. The CDR3 sequence: CASSHRTSNTEAFF. Written as DNA, the CDR3 is TGTGCCAGCAGTCACAGGACCTCGAACACTGAAGCTTTCTTT.

The chain combines TRBV13 with TRBJ2-7, with D perhaps TRBD1 (5 bases). With 5 bases removed from V and 3 bases from J, the gap between germline ends came to 11 bases. CDR3 length equals 13 residues. Germline CDR1 and CDR2: PRHDT and FYEKMQ (reference sequence). This chain's CDR3 is CASSQPDSYEQYF. CDR3 coding DNA: TGTGCCAGCAGCCAACCCGACAGCTACGAGCAGTACTTC. Supplemented by reference TRBV13 and TRBJ2-7, the full variable domain reads AAGVIQSPRHLIKEKRETATLKCYPIPRHDTVYWYQQGPGQDPQFLISFYEKMQSDKGSIPDRFSAQQFSDYHSELNMSSLELGDSALYFCASSQPDSYEQYFGPGTRLTVT.